This T cell receptor (beta chain) was documented in a study of blood T cells in healthy people across ages. Study-level information: About one barcoded beta molecule per two T cells was captured by template switching.

Then a second PCR, running roughly 7 to 11 cycles, was carried out with a sample-barcoded 5' primer and a J-beta primer mix. MiXCR, run by TCRdb on the 5' RACE reads, gives a single entry per CDR3 protein. The top ten hold over 6.5% of the sample, which has about 1.4 million distinct CDR3 sequences, roughly 59% seen once. The junction had 3 bases not matched to a gene; V was cut back by 4 bases and J by 4 bases. The CDR3 spans 14 residues. CDR1 and CDR2 from the germline V gene are SGHRS and YFSETQ. This rearrangement joins TRBV5-1 to TRBJ2-7; 12 nucleotides agree with TRBD2. This receptor was obtained from a man aged 18 to 30 in good health. Sequences were obtained from blood. CDR3 sequence (DNA): TGCGCCAGCAGCCACACTAGCGGGAGGTACGAGCAGTACTTC. Translating gives CASSHTSGRYEQYF.